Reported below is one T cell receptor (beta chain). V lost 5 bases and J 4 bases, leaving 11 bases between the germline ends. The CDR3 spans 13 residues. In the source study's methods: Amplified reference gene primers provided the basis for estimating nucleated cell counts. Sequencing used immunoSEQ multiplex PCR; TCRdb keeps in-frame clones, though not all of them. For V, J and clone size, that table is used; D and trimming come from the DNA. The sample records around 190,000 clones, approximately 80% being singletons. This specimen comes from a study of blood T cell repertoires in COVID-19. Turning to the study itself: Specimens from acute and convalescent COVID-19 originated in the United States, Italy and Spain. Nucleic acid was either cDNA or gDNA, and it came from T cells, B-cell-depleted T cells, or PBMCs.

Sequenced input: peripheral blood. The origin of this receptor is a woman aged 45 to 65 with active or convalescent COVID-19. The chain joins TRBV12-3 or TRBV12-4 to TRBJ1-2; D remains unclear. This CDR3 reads CASSAQQTYGYTF. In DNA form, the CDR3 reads TGTGCCAGCAGTGCACAGCAAACCTATGGCTACACCTTC.